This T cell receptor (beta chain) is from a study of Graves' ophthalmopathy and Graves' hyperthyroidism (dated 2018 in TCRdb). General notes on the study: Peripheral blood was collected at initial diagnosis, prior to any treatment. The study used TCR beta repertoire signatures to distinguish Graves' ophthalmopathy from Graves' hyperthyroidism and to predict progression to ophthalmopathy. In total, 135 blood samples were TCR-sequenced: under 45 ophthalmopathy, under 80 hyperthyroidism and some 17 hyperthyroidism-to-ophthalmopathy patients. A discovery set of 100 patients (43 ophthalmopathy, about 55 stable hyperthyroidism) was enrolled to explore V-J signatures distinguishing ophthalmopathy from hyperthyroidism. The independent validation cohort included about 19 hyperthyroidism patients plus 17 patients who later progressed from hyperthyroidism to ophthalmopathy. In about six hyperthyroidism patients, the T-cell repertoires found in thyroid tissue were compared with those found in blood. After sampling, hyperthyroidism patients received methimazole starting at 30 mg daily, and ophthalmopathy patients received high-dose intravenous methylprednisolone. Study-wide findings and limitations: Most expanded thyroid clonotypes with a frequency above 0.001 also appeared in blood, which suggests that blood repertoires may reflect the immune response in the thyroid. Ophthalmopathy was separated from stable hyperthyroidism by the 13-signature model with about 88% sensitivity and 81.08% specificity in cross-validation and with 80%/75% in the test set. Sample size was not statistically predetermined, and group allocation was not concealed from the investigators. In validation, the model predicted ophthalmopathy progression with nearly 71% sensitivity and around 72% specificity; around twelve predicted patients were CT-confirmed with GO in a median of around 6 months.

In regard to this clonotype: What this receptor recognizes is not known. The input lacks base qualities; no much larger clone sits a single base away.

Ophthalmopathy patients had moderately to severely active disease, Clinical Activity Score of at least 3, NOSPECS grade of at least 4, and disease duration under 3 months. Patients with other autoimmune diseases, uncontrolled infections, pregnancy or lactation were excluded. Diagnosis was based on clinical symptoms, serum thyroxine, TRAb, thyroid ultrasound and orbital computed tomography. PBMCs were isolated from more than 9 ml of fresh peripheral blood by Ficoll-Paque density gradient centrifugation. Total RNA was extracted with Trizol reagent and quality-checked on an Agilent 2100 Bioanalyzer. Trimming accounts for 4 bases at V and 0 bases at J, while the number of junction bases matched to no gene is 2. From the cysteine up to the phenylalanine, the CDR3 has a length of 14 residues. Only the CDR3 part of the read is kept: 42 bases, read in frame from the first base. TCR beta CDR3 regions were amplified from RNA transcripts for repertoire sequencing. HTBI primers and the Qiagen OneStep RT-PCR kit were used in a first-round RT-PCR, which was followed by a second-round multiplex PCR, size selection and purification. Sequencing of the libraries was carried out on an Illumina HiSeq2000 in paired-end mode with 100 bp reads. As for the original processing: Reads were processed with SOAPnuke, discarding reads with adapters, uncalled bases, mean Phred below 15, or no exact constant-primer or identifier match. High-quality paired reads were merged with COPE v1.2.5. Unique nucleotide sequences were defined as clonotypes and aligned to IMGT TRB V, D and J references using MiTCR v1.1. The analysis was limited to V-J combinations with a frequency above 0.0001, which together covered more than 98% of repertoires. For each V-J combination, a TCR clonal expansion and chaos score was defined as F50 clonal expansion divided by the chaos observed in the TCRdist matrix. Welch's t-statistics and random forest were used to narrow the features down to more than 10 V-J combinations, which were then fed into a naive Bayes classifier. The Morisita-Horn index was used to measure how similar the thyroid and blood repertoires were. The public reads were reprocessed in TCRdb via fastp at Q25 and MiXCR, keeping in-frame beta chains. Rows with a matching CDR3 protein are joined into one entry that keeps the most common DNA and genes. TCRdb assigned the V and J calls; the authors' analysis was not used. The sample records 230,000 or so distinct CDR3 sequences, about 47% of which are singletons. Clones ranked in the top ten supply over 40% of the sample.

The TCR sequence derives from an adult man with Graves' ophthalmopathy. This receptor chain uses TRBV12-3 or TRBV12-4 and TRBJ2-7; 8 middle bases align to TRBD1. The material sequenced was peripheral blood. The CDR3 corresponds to CASSYGTGSYEQYF. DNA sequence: TGTGCCAGCAGTTACGGGACAGGCTCCTACGAGCAGTACTTC.